Following are 21 T cell receptor beta chains from one sample sequenced in a study of shared clonotypes between healthy human individuals. TCRdb's copy holds only in-frame clones and misses some; the assay was immunoSEQ multiplex PCR. This table has about 1 million clones, 60% to 80% appearing once. Sequences were obtained from memory CD4+ T cells sorted from blood. The sample's subset: CD45RA-negative fraction. These receptors were taken from a man aged 18 to 30 in good health.

The chain links TRBV2 to TRBJ2-7, with 9 bases matching TRBD2. The ends lost 8 bases at V and 10 bases at J; junction bases unmatched: 9. Germline lookup yields CDR1 SNHLY and CDR2 FYNNEI. The CDR3 runs to 12 residues. As DNA, the CDR3 is TGTGCCAGCTCGATAGCGGGGGTGGATCAGTACTTC. Amino acid sequence: CASSIAGVDQYF.

This rearrangement joins TRBV6-5 to TRBJ1-2; 8 bases map to TRBD1. The CDR3 is 14 residues long. The germline V gene encodes CDR1 MNHEY and CDR2 SVGAGI. Unmatched junction bases numbered 5, after V lost 2 bases and J lost 6 bases. The CDR3 DNA follows: TGTGCCAGCAGTTACGCGACAGGGGTAAATGGCTACACCTTC. Protein: CASSYATGVNGYTF.

This chain links TRBV18 with TRBJ2-7, with 8 bases identical to TRBD1. Germline V lookup: CDR1 KGHSH, CDR2 LQKENI. The CDR3 extends over 16 amino acids. J was trimmed by 1 base and V by 2 bases; bases with no gene match: 7. The DNA for the CDR3 is TGTGCCAGCTCACCATCGGCGACAGGGGTGTCCTACGAGCAGTACTTC. As protein: CASSPSATGVSYEQYF.

This sequence joins TRBV29-1 and TRBJ1-4, with TRBD1 as a possible D gene (5 bases). This CDR3 is built from 16 residues. The germline V gene encodes CDR1 SQVTM and CDR2 ANQGSEA. Trimming left V 7 bases short and J 3 bases short, with 21 bases between. The CDR3 reads CSARDLNWGANEKLFF. In nucleotides, the CDR3 is TGCAGCGCCCGGGATCTGAACTGGGGGGCTAATGAAAAACTGTTTTTT.

Of note for this clone: Other DNA sequences in the same sample also yield this CDR3. This chain links TRBV11-2 with TRBJ2-2; D not resolved. The CDR3 consists of 12 residues. The germline V and J ends were trimmed by 5 bases and 6 bases, with 7 bases remaining between them. CDR1 SGHAT and CDR2 FQNNGV come from the germline V gene. CDR3 bases: TGTGCCAGCAGCCTCGGAGCCGGGGAGCTGTTTTTT. It codes for CASSLGAGELFF.

This chain joins TRBV4-1 and TRBJ2-7; D gene uncertain. In germline, CDR1 is MGHRA, CDR2 YSYEKL. V was shortened by 2 bases and J by 4 bases, with 21 bases between the two germline ends. This CDR3 has 17 amino acids. The CDR3: CASSQFPSRTAVYEQYF. In nucleotides, the CDR3 is TGCGCCAGCAGCCAATTCCCCAGCCGGACGGCCGTTTACGAGCAGTACTTC.

The rearrangement links TRBV5-4 to TRBJ2-7, with D tentatively TRBD2 (5 bases). CDR1 and CDR2 (germline): SGHNT, YYREEE (reference sequence). This CDR3 has 16 residues. Trimming removed 4 bases at V and 0 bases at J, with 17 bases between. CDR3 in DNA: TGTGCCAGCAGCAAGGATGCTAGCCAAAGCTCCTACGAGCAGTACTTC. Its translation: CASSKDASQSSYEQYF. The full variable domain, its missing parts supplied by reference TRBV5-4 and TRBJ2-7, is ETGVTQSPTHLIKTRGQQVTLRCSSQSGHNTVSWYQQALGQGPQFIFQYYREEENGRGNFPPRFSGLQFPNYSSELNVNALELDDSALYLCASSKDASQSSYEQYFGPGTRLTVT.

J is TRBJ1-4 and V is TRBV5-1; the D gene is possibly TRBD1 (5 bases). The V end was cut by 5 bases, the J end by 0 bases, with 14 bases between. In germline, CDR1 is SGHRS, CDR2 YFSETQ. This CDR3 has 16 amino acids. The CDR3 region has the DNA TGCGCCAGCAGGAATGACGGGGGGGCAACTAATGAAAAACTGTTTTTT. Translating gives CASRNDGGATNEKLFF.

The chain has TRBV5-4 and TRBJ1-2; no definite D call. The germline gives CDR1 SGHNT, CDR2 YYREEE (reference sequence). CDR3 length equals 15 residues. The germline V and J ends were trimmed by 0 bases and 2 bases, with 11 bases remaining between them. The DNA of the CDR3 is TGTGCCAGCAGCTTGGGCGAGGGAGGGAACTATGGCTACACCTTC. Its translation: CASSLGEGGNYGYTF.

The chain employs TRBV2 and TRBJ2-7, with D unresolved. The CDR3 covers 15 residues. The V end lost 2 bases, the J end lost 2 bases, and 13 bases lay between the germline ends. CDR1 is SNHLY and CDR2 is FYNNEI in the germline V gene. CDR3 DNA: TGTGCCAGCAGTGAATGGGCCAGCTATCCCTACGAGCAGTACTTC. Its translation is CASSEWASYPYEQYF.

This sequence joins TRBV19 and TRBJ1-5, with no clear D. CDR3 length: 13 amino acids. V was clipped by 5 bases and J by 7 bases, with 12 bases between them. Germline V gives CDR1 LNHDA, CDR2 SQIVND (reference sequence). CDR3 bases: TGTGCCAGTAGTCTCCGTGACGGGCAGCCCCAGCATTTT. Translated: CASSLRDGQPQHF.

The chain is built from TRBV30 and TRBJ2-7, with 10 bases identical to TRBD1. Germline CDR1 and CDR2: GTSNPN and SVGIG (reference sequence). The ends lost 3 bases at V and 4 bases at J; junction bases unmatched: 9. This CDR3 comprises 15 residues. As DNA, the CDR3 is TGTGCCTGGAGCGAAACGGGACAGGGGTCGTACGAGCAGTACTTC. Encoded protein: CAWSETGQGSYEQYF.

The V call is TRBV18, the J call TRBJ2-7, with 11 bases matching TRBD2. The J segment lost 7 bases and the V segment lost 8 bases, leaving 10 bases of the junction unmatched. The germline V gene has CDR1 KGHSH and CDR2 LQKENI. The CDR3 consists of 14 residues. This CDR3 reads CASALLAGDGEQYF. The CDR3 coding sequence is TGTGCCAGCGCCTTACTAGCGGGAGATGGAGAGCAGTACTTC.

The chain joins TRBV5-1 to TRBJ2-1; TRBD1 is a possible D gene (7 bases). In germline, CDR1 is SGHRS, CDR2 YFSETQ. V shed 5 bases and J shed 6 bases, with 21 bases lying between them. The CDR3 has 16 residues. In nucleotides, the CDR3 is TGCGCCAGCAGTCCTACCGGAGGGGGCCATGGCAATGAGCAGTTCTTC. Its protein is CASSPTGGGHGNEQFF.

V is TRBV7-2 and J is TRBJ2-1; D remains unclear. V lost 5 bases, J lost 0 bases, and 14 bases lay in between. Germline V gene data show CDR1 as SGHTA and CDR2 as FQGNSA. The CDR3 length is 16 residues. CDR3 DNA sequence: TGTGCCAGCAGCCCTGGATGGGATAGCTCCTACAATGAGCAGTTCTTC. This encodes CASSPGWDSSYNEQFF.

CDR3: CASRWYGTNTEAFF. DNA for the CDR3: TGTGCCAGCAGGTGGTACGGGACGAACACTGAAGCTTTCTTT. The genes are TRBV6-5 and TRBJ1-1; weak D call: TRBD1 (5 bases). The CDR3 spans 14 residues. The V gene lost 6 bases and the J gene lost 1 base, with 12 bases spanning the gap. Germline V gene lookup returns CDR1 MNHEY and CDR2 SVGAGI.

V and J are TRBV11-2 and TRBJ1-2; the D is unclear. The V and J ends lost 2 bases and 1 base respectively, with 8 bases between them. The CDR3 totals 14 residues. Per the germline V gene, CDR1 is SGHAT and CDR2 is FQNNGV. The CDR3 DNA follows: TGTGCCAGCAGCTTACCACAGCTTAACTATGGCTACACCTTC. It translates to CASSLPQLNYGYTF.

V and J are TRBV2 and TRBJ2-5, with 8 bases lining up with TRBD1. With V trimmed by 6 bases and J by 4 bases, 4 bases remained unmatched. The germline gives CDR1 SNHLY, CDR2 FYNNEI. The CDR3 length is 13 residues. The CDR3 here is CASSATGGETQYF. The DNA for the CDR3 is TGTGCCAGCAGCGCAACAGGGGGAGAGACCCAGTACTTC.

This clone was counted a single time. This chain links TRBV6-5 with TRBJ2-2; D may be TRBD1 (5 bases). V dropped 6 bases and J dropped 5 bases, with 10 bases sitting between them. Per the germline V gene, CDR1 is MNHEY and CDR2 is SVGAGI. There are 13 residues in the CDR3. CDR3 sequence reads: CASRGVGTGELFF. In DNA, the CDR3 is TGTGCCAGCAGAGGGGTTGGGACCGGGGAGCTGTTTTTT.

This clone was detected only a few times. Other nucleotide sequences from this sample produce the same CDR3. The chain employs TRBV6-5 and TRBJ2-7; 10 bases map to TRBD1. Germline trimming cut 2 bases from V and 2 bases from J; bases unmatched to any gene: 3. The CDR3 is made up of 15 amino acids. Germline V lookup: CDR1 MNHEY, CDR2 SVGAGI. The DNA of the CDR3 is TGTGCCAGCAGTTACAGGGACAGGGGAACCTACGAGCAGTACTTC. This sequence encodes CASSYRDRGTYEQYF.

This chain uses TRBV19 with TRBJ1-5; D perhaps matches TRBD1 (6 bases). Germline CDR1 reads LNHDA; CDR2 reads SQIVND (reference sequence). V was trimmed by 6 bases and J by 10 bases, leaving 22 bases between them. This CDR3 is built from 15 residues. CDR3 nucleotide sequence: TGTGCCAGTAGCCTGGAGGGACAAAGATTTTCACCCCAGCATTTT. The encoded protein is CASSLEGQRFSPQHF.